This T cell receptor (beta chain) was recovered during a study of CXCR3-negative and CXCR3-positive naive CD8 T cells. Whole-study context: Sequencing brought in approximately 140 million TRB reads altogether, and each library got about 1.5 +/- 0.3 million.

TRB cDNA libraries were made by UMI-labeled 5' RACE. TCRdb re-called the 5' RACE reads and gives one entry per CDR3 protein, without DNA. The sample spans roughly 3,600 distinct CDR3 sequences; the ten largest clones claim approximately 1.7%. Frequency places this clonotype as medium-sized. Its target is not known. Study-level findings and limits: Whereas memory cells differed, naive CXCR3-negative and CXCR3-positive cells shared similar TRBV-TRBJ usage.

The sorting of each CD8+ T cell subset was done in triplicate, at under 350,000 cells each. Identification of naive CD8+ T cells rested on CD45RO-CCR7+CD27+CD95- status. This clonotype originated in a human donor in good health. Some clones in this sample may be carry-over from other donors' samples. The sample was naive CXCR3- CD8+ T cells from blood. As for subset: CD45RO-CCR7+CD27+CD95- naive CD8+ T cells lacking CXCR3 (TNR3-).

The CDR3 protein is CASGFTSGRPYNEQFF. V and J are TRBV12-5 and TRBJ2-1; TCRdb names TRBD2, which stays unverified in the absence of DNA. The CDR3 contains 16 residues. From germline, CDR1 is LGHNT and CDR2 FRNRAP.